The next 15 T cell receptor beta chains were all read from a single sample in a study of T cells in Graves' hyperthyroidism and ophthalmopathy. From RNA transcripts, TCR beta CDR3 regions were amplified. The TCR CDR3 was amplified in a first-round RT-PCR using the HTBI primer set. TCRdb reprocessed the multiplex PCR reads with MiXCR, giving one entry per CDR3 protein. Among about 400,000 distinct CDR3 sequences listed, roughly an eighth were seen once. Specimen: blood. These receptors all come from a man aged 50-59 years with Graves' ophthalmopathy.

This clonotype was recorded a few times. The chain is built from TRBV9 and TRBJ1-6; D perhaps matches TRBD1 (6 bases). This CDR3 is 15 amino acids long. Looked up from germline, CDR1 is SGDLS and CDR2 is YYNGEE. The V end lost 0 bases, the J end lost 9 bases, and 13 bases lay between the germline ends. DNA for the CDR3: TGTGCCAGCAGCGTAGCAGGACAGCCAGCTTCACCCCTCCACTTT. Its protein product is CASSVAGQPASPLHF. The full variable domain, in which reference TRBV9 and TRBJ1-6 provide the parts outside the CDR3, is DSGVTQTPKHLITATGQRVTLRCSPRSGDLSVYWYQQSLDQGLQFLIQYYNGEERAKGNILERFSAQQFPDLHSELNLSSLELGDSALYFCASSVAGQPASPLHFGNGTRLTVT.

This clonotype has at least ten counts. V is TRBV18 and J is TRBJ1-1, with D possibly being TRBD1 (6 bases). V was trimmed by 6 bases and J by 1 base, leaving 15 bases between them. Germline values: CDR1 KGHSH, CDR2 LQKENI. The CDR3 sequence is 15 residues long. The CDR3 loop is CASSRGQGRNTEAFF. The CDR3 coding sequence is TGTGCCAGCTCCCGCGGTCAGGGGCGGAACACTGAAGCTTTCTTT.

There are many counts of this clonotype. The V and J genes are TRBV11-3 and TRBJ2-3; 9 positions agree with TRBD2. Germline CDR1 is SGHNT and CDR2 is YENEEA. The CDR3 has 16 residues. The V gene end was trimmed by 2 bases and the J gene end by 2 bases; junction bases not matched to a gene: 5. CDR3 loop: CASSLRASGATDTQYF. CDR3 coding DNA: TGTGCCAGCAGCTTAAGGGCTAGCGGGGCCACAGATACGCAGTATTTT.

There are many counts of this clonotype. This rearrangement joins TRBV2 to TRBJ2-2; the D gene is possibly TRBD2 (6 bases). Germline-derived CDR1 and CDR2 are SNHLY and FYNNEI. V shed 7 bases and J shed 1 base, with 13 bases lying between them. The CDR3 is 15 amino acids. The CDR3 region is CASTLFSGNTGELFF. DNA of the CDR3: TGTGCCAGCACCCTTTTTAGCGGGAACACCGGGGAGCTGTTTTTT.

This clonotype has at least ten counts. This chain joins TRBV5-1 and TRBJ2-1, with D perhaps matching TRBD2 (5 bases). The CDR3 has 13 residues. The germline CDR1 and CDR2 sequences are SGHRS and YFSETQ. V lost 0 bases to trimming and J lost 8 bases, with 9 bases between them. CDR3 sequence: CASSLDGRDEQFF. The CDR3 DNA reads TGCGCCAGCAGCTTGGATGGGCGGGATGAGCAGTTCTTC.

In the case of this clonotype: This clone may be a read error of a much larger clone one base away. The genes are TRBV6-5 and TRBJ2-5; D remains ambiguous. The ends were cut back, 3 bases at V and 5 bases at J, with 4 bases in the middle. Germline CDR1 reads MNHEY; CDR2 reads SVGAGI. The CDR3 has 11 amino acids. The CDR3 nucleotides are TGTGCCAGCAGTTATTCGGAGACCCAGTACTTC. Residues: CASSYSETQYF.

This clonotype was recorded at least ten times. The rearrangement joins TRBV28 to TRBJ1-1; maybe TRBD1 (5 bases). Germline CDR1 reads MDHEN; CDR2 reads SYDVKM. This CDR3 has 14 residues. Trimming cost V 4 bases and J 3 bases, with 12 bases left between them. CDR3 region: CASSSPGVYTEAFF. CDR3 nucleotides: TGTGCCAGCAGTTCCCCGGGGGTGTACACTGAAGCTTTCTTT.

This clonotype came up many times. The rearrangement links TRBV24-1 to TRBJ2-5; D gene uncertain. Looked up from germline, CDR1 is KGHDR and CDR2 is SFDVKD. V was trimmed by 5 bases and J by 1 base, leaving 4 bases between them. The CDR3 totals 12 residues. The DNA for the CDR3 is TGTGCCACCAGTGGCAGCCAAGAGACCCAGTACTTC. This codes for CATSGSQETQYF.

This clonotype has just a few counts. V usage is TRBV20-1 and J usage is TRBJ2-7; D may be TRBD2 (5 bases). Trimming left V 2 bases short and J 3 bases short, with 17 bases between. This CDR3 has 15 amino acids. The germline gives CDR1 DFQATT, CDR2 SNEGSKA (reference sequence). CDR3 nucleotide sequence: TGCAGTGCTAGAAGTGCGCGTCTCGGGATCTACGAGCAGTACTTC. It specifies CSARSARLGIYEQYF.

This clonotype was found a few times. The genes are TRBV19 and TRBJ2-7, with 10 bases identical to TRBD1. Germline-derived CDR1 and CDR2 are LNHDA and SQIVND (reference sequence). V lost 6 bases and J lost 2; bases outside the gene matches: 7. This CDR3 comprises 15 residues. CDR3 DNA: TGTGCCAGTAGCGGAAGGGGACAGGGGACCTACGAGCAGTACTTC. Protein product: CASSGRGQGTYEQYF. The whole variable domain, filled in from reference TRBV19 and TRBJ2-7, reads DGGITQSPKYLFRKEGQNVTLSCEQNLNHDAMYWYRQDPGQGLRLIYYSQIVNDFQKGDIAEGYSVSREKKESFPLTVTSAQKNPTAFYLCASSGRGQGTYEQYFGPGTRLTVT.

A few counts support this clonotype. A read error may produce the germline difference seen at one junction end. This sequence joins TRBV7-3 and TRBJ2-2; TRBD2 is a possible D gene (6 bases). The CDR3 runs 16 residues. Germline V CDR1 and CDR2: SGHTA, FQGTGA. The CDR3 DNA sequence: TGTGCCGGCAGCTTCCGTGGAGGGGTCGGTGCCGGGGAGCTGTTTTTT. Its translation is CAGSFRGGVGAGELFF.

This clonotype has at least ten counts. V and J are TRBV11-3 and TRBJ2-3; perhaps TRBD2 as D (6 bases). The V end lost 3 bases, the J end lost 4 bases, and 14 bases lay between the germline ends. Germline V gene sequence: CDR1 SGHNT, CDR2 YENEEA. The CDR3 totals 15 residues. The CDR3 here is CASSFTRETPDTQYF. For the CDR3, the DNA is TGTGCCAGCAGCTTTACCCGGGAGACGCCAGATACGCAGTATTTT.

At least ten counts were recorded for this clonotype. The V and J genes are TRBV5-1 and TRBJ2-1; D remains unclear. This CDR3 has 14 residues. Per germline, CDR1 SGHRS and CDR2 YFSETQ. V shed 0 bases and J shed 4 bases, with 8 bases lying between them. CDR3 loop: CASSLGQEYNEQFF. As DNA, the CDR3 is TGCGCCAGCAGCTTGGGGCAGGAGTACAATGAGCAGTTCTTC.

The V and J genes are TRBV13 and TRBJ2-2, with 13 bases fitting TRBD2. V dropped 5 bases and J dropped 3; count of bases not matched to a gene: 3. The CDR3 consists of 16 residues. Germline V gene sequence: CDR1 PRHDT, CDR2 FYEKMQ (reference sequence). The CDR3 nucleotides read TGTGCCAGCAGCCGCGGGACTAGCGGGGACACCGGGGAGCTGTTTTTT. It is translated as CASSRGTSGDTGELFF.

This clonotype was detected many times. The gene calls are TRBV25-1 and TRBJ2-5; 11 nucleotides match TRBD2. Germline V gene lookup returns CDR1 MGHDK and CDR2 SYGVNS. This CDR3 spans 18 amino acids. Trimming took 6 bases from V and 5 from J; bases not matched to a gene: 17. In DNA, the CDR3 is TGTGCCAGCAGCGCCGGGACTAGCGGACGTTATTATATGGAGACCCAGTACTTC. This sequence encodes CASSAGTSGRYYMETQYF.